This TCR beta chain was retrieved from a study of human T cells and chemical hapten exposure. The wider study: The patch tests put 0.01% DPC on the skin of the upper back and were read 6 days later.

TCRdb re-called the RACE reads through MiXCR, storing one row per CDR3 protein. The data show about 350,000 distinct CDR3 sequences, nearly 6.5% seen once. Time point indicated: patch test 2, 6 weeks after DPC sensitization. Treatment of the sample: therapeutic diphenylcyclopropenone sensitization with weekly scalp DPC. This clonotype has at least ten counts. Germline assignment: CDR1 MNHEY and CDR2 SVGAGI. This CDR3 is 14 amino acids long. V lost 4 bases and J lost 7, with 16 bases in between. The clonotype was recovered from a woman between 18 and 29 years old with alopecia areata. Some clones in this sample may be carry-over from other donors' samples. Sequences were derived from whole blood, sampled in connection with sensitization to the hapten diphenylcyclopropenone (DPC). This chain links TRBV6-5 with TRBJ1-2; D is unclear. The CDR3 sequence is CASSFSDGLAGYTF. Here the CDR3 DNA reads TGTGCCAGCAGTTTCTCGGACGGCCTGGCTGGCTACACCTTC.